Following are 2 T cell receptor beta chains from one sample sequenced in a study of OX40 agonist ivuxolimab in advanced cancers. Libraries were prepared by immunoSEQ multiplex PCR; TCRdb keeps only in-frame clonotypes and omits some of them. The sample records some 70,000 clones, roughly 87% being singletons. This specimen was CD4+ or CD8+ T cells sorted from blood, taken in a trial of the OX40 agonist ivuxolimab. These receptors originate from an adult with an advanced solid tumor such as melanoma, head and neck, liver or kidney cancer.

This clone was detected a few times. The CDR3 DNA reads as TGTGCCAGCAGTCCACTCGTTGGTCTGAACACTGAAGCTTTCTTT. This sequence encodes CASSPLVGLNTEAFF. The rearrangement uses TRBV27 and TRBJ1-1; D not resolved. Trimming removed 5 bases at V and 0 bases at J, with 13 bases between. The length of the CDR3 is 15 residues. Germline V CDR1 and CDR2: MNHEY, SMNVEV (reference sequence).

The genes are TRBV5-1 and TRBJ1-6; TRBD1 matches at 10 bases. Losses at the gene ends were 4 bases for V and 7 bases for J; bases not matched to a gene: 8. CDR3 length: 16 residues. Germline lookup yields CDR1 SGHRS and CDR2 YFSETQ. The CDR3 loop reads CASSPDRGLINSPLHF. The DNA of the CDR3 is TGCGCCAGCAGCCCCGACAGGGGGCTCATCAATTCACCCCTCCACTTT.